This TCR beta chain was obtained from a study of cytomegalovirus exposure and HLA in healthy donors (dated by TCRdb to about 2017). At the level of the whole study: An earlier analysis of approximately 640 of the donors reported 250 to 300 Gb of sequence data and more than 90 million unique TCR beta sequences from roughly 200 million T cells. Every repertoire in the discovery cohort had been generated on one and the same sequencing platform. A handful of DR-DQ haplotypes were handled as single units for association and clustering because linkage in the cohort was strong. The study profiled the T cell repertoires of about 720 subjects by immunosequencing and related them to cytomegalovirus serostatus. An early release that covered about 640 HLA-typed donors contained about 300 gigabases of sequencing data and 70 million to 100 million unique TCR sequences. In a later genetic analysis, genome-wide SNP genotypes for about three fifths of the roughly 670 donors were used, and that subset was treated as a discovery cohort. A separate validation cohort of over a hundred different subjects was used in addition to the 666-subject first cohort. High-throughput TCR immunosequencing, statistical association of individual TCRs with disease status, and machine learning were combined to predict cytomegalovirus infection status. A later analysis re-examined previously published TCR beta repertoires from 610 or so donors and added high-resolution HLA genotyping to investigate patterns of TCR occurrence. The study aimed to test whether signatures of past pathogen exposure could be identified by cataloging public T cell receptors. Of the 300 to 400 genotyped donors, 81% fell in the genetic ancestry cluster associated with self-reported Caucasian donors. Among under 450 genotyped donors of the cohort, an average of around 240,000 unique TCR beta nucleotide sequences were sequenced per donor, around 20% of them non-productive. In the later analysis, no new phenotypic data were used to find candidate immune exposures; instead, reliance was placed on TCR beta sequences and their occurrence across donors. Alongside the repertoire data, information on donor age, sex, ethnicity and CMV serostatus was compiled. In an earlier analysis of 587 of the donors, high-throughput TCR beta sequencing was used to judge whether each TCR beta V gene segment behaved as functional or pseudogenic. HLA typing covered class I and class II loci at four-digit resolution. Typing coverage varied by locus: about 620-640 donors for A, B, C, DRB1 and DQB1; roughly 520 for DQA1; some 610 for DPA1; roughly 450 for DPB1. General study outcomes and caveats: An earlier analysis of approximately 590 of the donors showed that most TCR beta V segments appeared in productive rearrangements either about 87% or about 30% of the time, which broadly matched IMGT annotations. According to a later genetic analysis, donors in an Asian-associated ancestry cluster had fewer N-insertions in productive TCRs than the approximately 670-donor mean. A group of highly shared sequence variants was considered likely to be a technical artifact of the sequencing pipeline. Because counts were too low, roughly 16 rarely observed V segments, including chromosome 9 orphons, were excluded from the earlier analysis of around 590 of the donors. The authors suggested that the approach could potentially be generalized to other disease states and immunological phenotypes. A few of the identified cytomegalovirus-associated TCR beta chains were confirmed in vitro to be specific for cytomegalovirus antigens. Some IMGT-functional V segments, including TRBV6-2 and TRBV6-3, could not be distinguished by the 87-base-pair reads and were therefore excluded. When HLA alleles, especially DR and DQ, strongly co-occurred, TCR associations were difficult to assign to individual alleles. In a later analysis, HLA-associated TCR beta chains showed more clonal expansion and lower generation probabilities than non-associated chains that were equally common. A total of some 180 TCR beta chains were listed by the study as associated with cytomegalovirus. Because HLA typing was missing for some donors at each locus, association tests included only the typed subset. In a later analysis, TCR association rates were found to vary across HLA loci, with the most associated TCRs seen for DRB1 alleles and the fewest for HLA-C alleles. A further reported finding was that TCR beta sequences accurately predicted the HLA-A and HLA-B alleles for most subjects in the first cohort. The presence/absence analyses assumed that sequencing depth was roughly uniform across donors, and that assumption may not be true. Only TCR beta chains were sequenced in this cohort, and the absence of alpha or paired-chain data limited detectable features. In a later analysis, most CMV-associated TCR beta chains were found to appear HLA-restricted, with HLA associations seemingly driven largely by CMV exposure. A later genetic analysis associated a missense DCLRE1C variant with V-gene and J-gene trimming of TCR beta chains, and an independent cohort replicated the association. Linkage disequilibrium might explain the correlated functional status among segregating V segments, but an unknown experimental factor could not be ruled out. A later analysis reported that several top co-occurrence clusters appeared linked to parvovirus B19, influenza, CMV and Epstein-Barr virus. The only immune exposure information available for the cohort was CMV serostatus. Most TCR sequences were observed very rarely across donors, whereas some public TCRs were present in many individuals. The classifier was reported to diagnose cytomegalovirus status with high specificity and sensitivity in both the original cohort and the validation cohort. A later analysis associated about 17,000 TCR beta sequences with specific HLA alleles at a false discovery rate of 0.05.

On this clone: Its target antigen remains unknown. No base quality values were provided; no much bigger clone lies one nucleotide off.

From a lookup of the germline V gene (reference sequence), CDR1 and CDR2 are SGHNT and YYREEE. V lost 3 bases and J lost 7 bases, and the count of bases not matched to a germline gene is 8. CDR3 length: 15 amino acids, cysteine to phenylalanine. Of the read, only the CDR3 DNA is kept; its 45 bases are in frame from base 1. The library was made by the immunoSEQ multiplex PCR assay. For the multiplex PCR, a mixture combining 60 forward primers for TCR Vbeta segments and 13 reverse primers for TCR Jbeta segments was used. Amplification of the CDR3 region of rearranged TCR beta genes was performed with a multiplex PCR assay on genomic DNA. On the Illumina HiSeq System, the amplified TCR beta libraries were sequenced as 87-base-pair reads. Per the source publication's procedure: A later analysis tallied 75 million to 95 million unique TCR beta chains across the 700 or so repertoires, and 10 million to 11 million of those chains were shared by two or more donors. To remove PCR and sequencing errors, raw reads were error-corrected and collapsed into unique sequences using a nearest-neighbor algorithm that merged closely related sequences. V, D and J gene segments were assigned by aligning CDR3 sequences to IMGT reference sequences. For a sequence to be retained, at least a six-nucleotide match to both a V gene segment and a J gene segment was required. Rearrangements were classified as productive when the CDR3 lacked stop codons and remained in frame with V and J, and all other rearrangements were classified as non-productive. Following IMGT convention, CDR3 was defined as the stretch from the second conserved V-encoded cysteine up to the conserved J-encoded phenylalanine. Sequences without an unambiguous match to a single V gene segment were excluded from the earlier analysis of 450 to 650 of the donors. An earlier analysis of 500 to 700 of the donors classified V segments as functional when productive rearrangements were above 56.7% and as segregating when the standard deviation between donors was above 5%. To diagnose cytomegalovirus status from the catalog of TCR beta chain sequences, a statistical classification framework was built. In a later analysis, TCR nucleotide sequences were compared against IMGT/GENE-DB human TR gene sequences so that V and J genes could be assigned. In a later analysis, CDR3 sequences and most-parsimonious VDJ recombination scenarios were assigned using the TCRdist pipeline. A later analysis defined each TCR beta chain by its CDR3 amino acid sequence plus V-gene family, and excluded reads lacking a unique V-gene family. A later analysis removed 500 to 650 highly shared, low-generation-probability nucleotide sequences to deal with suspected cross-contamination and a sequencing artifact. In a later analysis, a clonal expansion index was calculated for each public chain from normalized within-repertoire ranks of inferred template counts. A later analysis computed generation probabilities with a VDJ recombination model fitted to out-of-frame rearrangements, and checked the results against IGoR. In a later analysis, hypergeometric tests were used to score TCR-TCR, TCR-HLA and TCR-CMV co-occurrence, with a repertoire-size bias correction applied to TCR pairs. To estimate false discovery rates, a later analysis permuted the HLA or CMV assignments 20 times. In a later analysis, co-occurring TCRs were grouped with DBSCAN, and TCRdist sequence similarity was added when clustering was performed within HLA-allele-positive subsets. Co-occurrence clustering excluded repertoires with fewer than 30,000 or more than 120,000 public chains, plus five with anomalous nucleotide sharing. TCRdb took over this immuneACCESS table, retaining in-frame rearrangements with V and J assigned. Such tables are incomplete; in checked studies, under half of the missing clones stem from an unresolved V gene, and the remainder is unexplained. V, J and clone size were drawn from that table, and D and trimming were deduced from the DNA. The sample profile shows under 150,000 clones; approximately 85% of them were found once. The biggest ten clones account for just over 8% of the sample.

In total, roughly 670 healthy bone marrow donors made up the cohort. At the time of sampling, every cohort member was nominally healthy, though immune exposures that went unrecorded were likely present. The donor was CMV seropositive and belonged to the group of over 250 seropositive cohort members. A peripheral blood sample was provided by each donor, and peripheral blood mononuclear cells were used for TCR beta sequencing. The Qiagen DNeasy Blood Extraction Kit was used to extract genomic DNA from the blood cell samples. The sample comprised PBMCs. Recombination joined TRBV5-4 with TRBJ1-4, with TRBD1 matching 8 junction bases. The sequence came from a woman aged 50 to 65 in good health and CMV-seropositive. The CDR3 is CASSSQQGGREKLFF. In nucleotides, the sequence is TGTGCCAGCAGCTCTCAACAGGGGGGCCGTGAAAAACTGTTTTTT.